Following are 28 T cell receptor beta chains from one sample sequenced in a study. TCRdb re-called the 5' RACE reads through MiXCR, storing one row per CDR3 protein. The table has tens of thousands of distinct CDR3 sequences, more than 20% seen once. Cells sorted as Tregs were CD4+, CD25+ and CD127-/low. The sample was tumor-infiltrating Tregs sorted from the breast tumor. The receptor source for this set is a female donor with breast cancer.

This clonotype was seen a single time. This may be a read error, as it is one base from a much larger clone. V usage is TRBV15 and J usage is TRBJ1-1; D might be TRBD1 (6 bases). The CDR3 extends over 17 amino acids. Looked up from germline, CDR1 is LNHNV and CDR2 is YYDKDF (reference sequence). This chain's CDR3 is CATGRDHFGGANTEAFF. In DNA form, the CDR3 reads TGTGCCACCGGCAGAGATCATTTCGGGGGCGCGAACACTGAAGCTTTCTTT.

This clonotype counts as medium-sized. V and J are TRBV24-1 and TRBJ2-5, with 8 bases identical to TRBD2. Germline V gene sequence: CDR1 KGHDR, CDR2 SFDVKD. V was clipped by 1 base and J by 0 bases; unmatched bases: 3. The CDR3 is 16 amino acids. CDR3: CATSDFLAGHQETQYF. CDR3 DNA sequence: TGTGCCACCAGTGATTTTCTAGCGGGCCACCAAGAGACCCAGTACTTC.

This clonotype was found many times. This sequence joins TRBV29-1 and TRBJ2-7; 7 bases match TRBD1. V lost 7 bases and J lost 4; bases outside the gene matches: 10. The CDR3 covers 13 residues. Germline V lookup: CDR1 SQVTM, CDR2 ANQGSEA. CDR3 DNA: TGCAGCGCCGAGACAGGGTTGAATTACGAGCAGTACTTC. Its translation is CSAETGLNYEQYF.

This clonotype appeared many times. The CDR3, as DNA: TGTGCCAGCAGTGGGCCACAGGGAGGCGGCTACACCTTC. Protein: CASSGPQGGGYTF. The chain is built from TRBV2 and TRBJ1-2; D might be TRBD1 (6 bases). V shed 4 bases and J shed 8 bases, with 14 bases lying between them. Germline V gene data show CDR1 as SNHLY and CDR2 as FYNNEI. The CDR3 is 13 amino acids.

This clonotype has at least ten counts. The chain has TRBV10-1 and TRBJ1-1; D remains ambiguous. This CDR3 has 13 residues. Trimming cost V 3 bases and J 2 bases, with 7 bases left between them. Germline V gene data show CDR1 as WNHNN and CDR2 as SYGVQD (reference sequence). For the CDR3, the DNA is TGCGCCAGCAGTGACAGGCATAACACTGAAGCTTTCTTT. Protein product: CASSDRHNTEAFF.

This clonotype came up many times. The chain combines TRBV6-1 with TRBJ2-3, with a weak D call TRBD1 (5 bases). Germline V gene data show CDR1 as MNHNS and CDR2 as SASEGT. CDR3 length: 16 amino acids. Trimming stripped 6 bases from V and 1 base from J, with 17 bases between. The CDR3, as DNA: TGTGCCAGCAGAAAAGGGGTAGGGCGGCGCACAGATACGCAGTATTTT. It specifies CASRKGVGRRTDTQYF.

On this clonotype: This sequence may be a read error, since a much larger clone differs from it by one base. The chain joins TRBV18 to TRBJ1-3, with TRBD1 identical over 7 bases. Trimming at V came to 6 bases and at J to 2 bases, leaving 7 bases not matched to a gene. The CDR3 has 15 residues. Germline values: CDR1 KGHSH, CDR2 LQKENI. Here the CDR3 reads CASSWDSYAGNTIYF. The CDR3 nucleotides are TGTGCCAGCTCCTGGGACAGTTACGCTGGAAACACCATATATTTT.

This clonotype has a single count. Since no conserved phenylalanine or tryptophan closes the CDR3, a read error is the likely cause. V usage is TRBV2 and J usage is TRBJ2-2; the match to TRBD2 covers 13 bases. This CDR3 has 14 amino acids. CDR1 is SNHLY and CDR2 is FYNNEI in the germline V gene. J was trimmed by 7 bases and V by 7 bases; bases with no gene match: 3. CDR3 DNA: TGTGCCAGCAAAGGACTAGCGGGAGACGGGGAGCTGTTTTAT. Protein product: CASKGLAGDGELFY.

This clonotype was recorded a few times. The chain links TRBV9 to TRBJ2-1; possible D gene TRBD2, 7 bases. The CDR3 covers 16 residues. Between the trimmed V and J ends, which lost 6 bases and 2 bases, there was a span of 18 bases. CDR1 is SGDLS and CDR2 is YYNGEE in the germline V gene. This chain's CDR3 is CASTGGRENPYNEQFF. The CDR3 DNA reads as TGTGCCAGCACTGGGGGGCGGGAGAACCCCTACAATGAGCAGTTCTTC.

This chain uses TRBV6-5 with TRBJ1-6; 9 bases line up with TRBD1. The CDR3 has 17 amino acids. V shed 5 bases and J 9 bases; nucleotides not matched to a gene: 14. Per germline, CDR1 MNHEY and CDR2 SVGAGI. The CDR3: CASSAIQGARQISPLHF. As DNA, the CDR3 is TGTGCCAGCAGTGCCATACAGGGGGCTCGCCAAATTTCACCCCTCCACTTT.

Ten or more counts support this clonotype. The genes are TRBV9 and TRBJ2-1; 7 bases fit TRBD2. The V and J ends lost 0 bases and 4 bases, in that order; junction bases with no gene match: 7. The CDR3 runs 16 residues. Germline lookup yields CDR1 SGDLS and CDR2 YYNGEE. The CDR3 here is CASSVGSGEVYNEQFF. The CDR3 DNA follows: TGTGCCAGCAGCGTAGGGAGCGGGGAGGTATACAATGAGCAGTTCTTC.

This clonotype was recorded a few times. The chain recombines TRBV6-5 with TRBJ2-5; the match to TRBD2 covers 7 bases. The junction had 12 bases not matched to a gene; V was cut back by 0 bases and J by 5 bases. Germline V gives CDR1 MNHEY, CDR2 SVGAGI. CDR3 length: 17 amino acids. The CDR3 region has the DNA TGTGCCAGCAGTTACTCTATTGGGGACCGGCGGGGGGAGACCCAGTACTTC. Translation: CASSYSIGDRRGETQYF.

This clonotype is classed as medium-sized. This sequence joins TRBV6-5 and TRBJ1-2, with D possibly matching TRBD1 (5 bases). There are 14 residues in the CDR3. The V end was cut by 2 bases, the J end by 2 bases, with 9 bases between. In germline, CDR1 is MNHEY, CDR2 SVGAGI. The CDR3 DNA sequence: TGTGCCAGCAGTTACAGGGCAGGGAACTATGGCTACACCTTC. It encodes CASSYRAGNYGYTF.

By sample fraction, this clonotype is medium-sized. The gene calls are TRBV5-1 and TRBJ2-1, with D possibly being TRBD2 (6 bases). The length of the CDR3 is 17 residues. Per the germline V gene, CDR1 is SGHRS and CDR2 is YFSETQ. V lost 3 bases and J lost 9, with 25 bases in between. The CDR3 region has the DNA TGCGCCAGCAGCTCTCCTGAGGGACTCTTTCAACGTGCTGAGCAGTTCTTC. This sequence encodes CASSSPEGLFQRAEQFF.

With regard to this clonotype: This may arise from a read error, as a much more abundant clone is one base away. This rearrangement joins TRBV9 to TRBJ1-3; 7 bases are shared with TRBD1. The CDR3 loop spans 15 amino acids. CDR1 and CDR2 from the germline V gene are SGDLS and YYNGEE. For the CDR3, the DNA is TGTGTCAGCAGCGCCCAGACAGGGTCTGGAAACACCATATATTTT. It encodes CVSSAQTGSGNTIYF.

This clonotype was counted many times. The V gene is TRBV5-1, the J gene TRBJ2-5; D not resolved. CDR1 SGHRS and CDR2 YFSETQ come from the germline V gene. Trimming cost V 1 base and J 4 bases, with 2 bases left between them. The CDR3 spans 11 residues. The CDR3 is CASSLRETQYF. In DNA form, the CDR3 reads TGCGCCAGCAGCTTGCGAGAGACCCAGTACTTC.

This clonotype came up a few times. J is TRBJ1-1 and V is TRBV25-1, with 7 nucleotides matching TRBD1. Germline V CDR1 and CDR2: MGHDK, SYGVNS. This CDR3 is 15 amino acids long. V shed 6 bases, J shed 3 bases, and the junction held 10 bases outside the gene matches. The CDR3 sequence: CASRETGWWDTEAFF. CDR3 coding DNA: TGTGCCAGCAGGGAGACAGGGTGGTGGGACACTGAAGCTTTCTTT.

This clonotype is deemed medium-sized. The genes are TRBV6-5 and TRBJ2-6; D possibly corresponds to TRBD1 (5 bases). The CDR3 totals 15 residues. The germline V gene has CDR1 MNHEY and CDR2 SVGAGI. Trimming cost V 6 bases and J 3 bases, with 12 bases left between them. The CDR3 loop is CASSPREGGANVLTF. The CDR3, as DNA: TGTGCCAGCAGCCCCAGGGAAGGTGGGGCCAACGTCCTGACTTTC.

The chain couples TRBV6-4 to TRBJ1-1; D might be TRBD1 (6 bases). The CDR3 has 13 amino acids. CDR1 is MRHNA, CDR2 SNTAGT, per germline. V was clipped by 0 bases and J by 8 bases, with 10 bases between them. This CDR3 reads CASSDSLQGEAFF. CDR3 nucleotides: TGTGCCAGCAGTGACTCCTTACAGGGAGAAGCTTTCTTT.

This clonotype was counted a single time. Just one base apart from a much larger clone, this may be a read error. The chain employs TRBV18 and TRBJ1-5, with 7 positions matching TRBD1. Per the germline V gene, CDR1 is KGHSH and CDR2 is LQKENI. The CDR3 runs to 15 residues. The V segment lost 6 bases and the J segment 5 bases; nucleotides outside the gene matches: 10. The chain's CDR3 is CASSLSGQSDQPQHF. As DNA, the CDR3 is TGTGCCAGCTCGCTTTCGGGACAGAGCGATCAGCCCCAGCATTTT.

The rearrangement links TRBV2 to TRBJ1-2; D is unresolved. V was clipped by 6 bases and J by 8 bases, with 4 bases between them. CDR1 SNHLY and CDR2 FYNNEI come from the germline V gene. The CDR3 is 9 amino acids. The DNA for the CDR3 is TGTGCCAGCAGCCGGGGCTACACCTTC. As protein: CASSRGYTF.

The chain joins TRBV12-5 to TRBJ2-1, with no clear D. Germline V lookup: CDR1 LGHNT, CDR2 FRNRAP. The CDR3 is 14 amino acids. V was shortened by 10 bases and J by 4 bases, with 17 bases between the two germline ends. The CDR3 DNA is TGTGCTAACGCAACCATCCAAATGTACAATGAGCAGTTCTTC. Amino acids: CANATIQMYNEQFF.

The sample holds many counts of this clonotype. V gene TRBV7-9 combines with J gene TRBJ1-5; D unclear. Germline V lookup: CDR1 SEHNR, CDR2 FQNEAQ (reference sequence). The ends were cut back, 1 base at V and 4 bases at J, with 29 bases in the middle. The CDR3 runs to 21 residues. CDR3 region: CASSLVRPPTFSGGRNQPQHF. The CDR3 nucleotides are TGTGCCAGCAGCTTAGTCAGACCACCTACTTTTAGCGGAGGTAGGAATCAGCCCCAGCATTTT.

Notes on this clonotype: A much larger clone sits a single nucleotide away, making a read error possible. This sequence joins TRBV6-5 and TRBJ2-1, with TRBD2 identical over 7 bases. The CDR3 runs to 19 residues. Looked up from germline, CDR1 is MNHEY and CDR2 is SVGAGI. CDR3 sequence (DNA): TGTACCAGCAGTTACTCGGCGGGAGTGAGTACGTTAGAATACAATGAGCAGTTCTTC. This encodes CTSSYSAGVSTLEYNEQFF.

The chain joins TRBV29-1 to TRBJ2-1; D is unclear. Germline CDR1 SQVTM, CDR2 ANQGSEA. Trimming pared 4 bases from V and 0 bases from J, leaving 4 bases between. The CDR3 sequence is 12 residues long. The CDR3 protein is CSVVGSYNEQFF. The CDR3 nucleotides read TGCAGCGTTGTGGGCTCCTACAATGAGCAGTTCTTC.

The V gene is TRBV5-5, the J gene TRBJ1-2; D gene ambiguous. Trimming took 1 base from V and 10 from J, leaving 8 bases between them. The CDR3 spans 11 residues. Germline lookup yields CDR1 SGHKS and CDR2 YYEKEE (reference sequence). This CDR3 reads CASSLHGPYTF. The CDR3 DNA follows: TGTGCCAGCAGCTTGCACGGGCCCTACACCTTC.

A remark on this clonotype: A read error is likely, as this CDR3 ends without the conserved phenylalanine or tryptophan. The chain employs TRBV14 and TRBJ1-1; no clear D gene. The V gene's germline CDR1 is SGHDN and CDR2 FVKESK. V gave up 4 bases and J gave up 0 bases, with 6 bases separating them. The CDR3 is made up of 13 amino acids. The CDR3 loop is CASSLGMNTEAFL. DNA for the CDR3: TGTGCCAGCAGCCTAGGGATGAACACTGAAGCTTTCTTG.

This clonotype was detected only a few times. The V call is TRBV9, the J call TRBJ2-3; D gene ambiguous. The CDR3 is made up of 17 amino acids. Trimming shortened V by 4 bases and J by 5 bases, and 23 bases separated the two germline ends. Germline V lookup: CDR1 SGDLS, CDR2 YYNGEE. The CDR3 spells CASSPPRTRTAQDTQYF. CDR3 coding DNA: TGTGCCAGCAGCCCACCACGGACCCGGACGGCCCAAGATACGCAGTATTTT.